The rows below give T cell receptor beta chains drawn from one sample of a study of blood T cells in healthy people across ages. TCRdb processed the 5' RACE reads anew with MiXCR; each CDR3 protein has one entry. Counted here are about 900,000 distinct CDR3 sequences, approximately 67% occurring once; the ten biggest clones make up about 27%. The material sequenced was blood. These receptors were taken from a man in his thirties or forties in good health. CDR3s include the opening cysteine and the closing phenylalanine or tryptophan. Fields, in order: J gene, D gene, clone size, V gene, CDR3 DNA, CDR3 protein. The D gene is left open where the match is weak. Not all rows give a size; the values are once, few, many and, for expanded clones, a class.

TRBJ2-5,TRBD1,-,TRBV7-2,TGTGCCAGTAACCGGGGACAGTCCCGAGGTACCCAGTACTTC,CASNRGQSRGTQYF
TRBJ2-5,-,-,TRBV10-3,TGTGCCATCAGTGAATACTCCCAAGAGACCCAGTACTTC,CAISEYSQETQYF
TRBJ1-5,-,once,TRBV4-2,TGTGCCAGCAGCCAACTCATCGGGGTAGAAGCGCAGCCCCAGCATTTT,CASSQLIGVEAQPQHF
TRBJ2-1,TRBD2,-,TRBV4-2,TGTGCCAGCAGCCAACGAAGCGGGGGGAACAATGAGCAGTTCTTC,CASSQRSGGNNEQFF
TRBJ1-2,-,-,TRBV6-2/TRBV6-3,TGTGCCTGCGGTAGGTCGCCCTATGGCTACACCTTC,CACGRSPYGYTF
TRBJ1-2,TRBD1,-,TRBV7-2,TGTGCCAGCAGCTTTGACCGGGACAGGGGATATGGCTACACCTTC,CASSFDRDRGYGYTF
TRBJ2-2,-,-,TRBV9,TGTGCCAGCAGCGTAGAGAGTTCCGGGGAGCTGTTTTTT,CASSVESSGELFF
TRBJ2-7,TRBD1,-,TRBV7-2,TGTGCCAGCAGCCCCGACAGGGATCGGTCCTACGAGCAGTACTTC,CASSPDRDRSYEQYF
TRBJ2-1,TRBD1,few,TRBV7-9,TGTGCCAGCAGCTATTCCGGGACAGGGGCCAACAATGAGCAGTTCTTC,CASSYSGTGANNEQFF
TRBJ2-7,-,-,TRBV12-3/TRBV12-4,TGTGCCAGCAGTTTCGGCAGGCACTCCTACGAGCAGTACTTC,CASSFGRHSYEQYF
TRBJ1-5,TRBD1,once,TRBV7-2,TGTGCCAGCAGCTCTGACAGGGCGAGAAATCAGCCCCAGCATTTT,CASSSDRARNQPQHF
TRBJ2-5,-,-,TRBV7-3,TGTGCCAGCAGCCCGGACGGGTGGACCCAGTACTTC,CASSPDGWTQYF
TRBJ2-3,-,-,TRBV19,TGTGCCAGTAGTGTGGACCTACTAGCAGATACGCAGTATTTT,CASSVDLLADTQYF
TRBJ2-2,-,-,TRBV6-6,TGTGCCAGCAGTTACCCCTCGGGCACCGGGGAGCTGTTTTTT,CASSYPSGTGELFF
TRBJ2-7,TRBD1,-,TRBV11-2,TGTGCCAGCAGCTTACTCCGGGACAGGGGTCGTTTTTACTACGAGCAGTACTTC,CASSLLRDRGRFYYEQYF
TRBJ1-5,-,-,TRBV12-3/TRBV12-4,TGTGCCAGCAGTTTAAGGGGCTCCAATCAGCCCCAGCATTTT,CASSLRGSNQPQHF
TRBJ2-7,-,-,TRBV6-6,TGTGCCAGTCGGGCGGGAACTTACGAGCAGTACTTC,CASRAGTYEQYF
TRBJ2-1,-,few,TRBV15,TGTGCCACCAGCAGAGTCGCAGGTGGCTACAATGAGCAGTTCTTC,CATSRVAGGYNEQFF